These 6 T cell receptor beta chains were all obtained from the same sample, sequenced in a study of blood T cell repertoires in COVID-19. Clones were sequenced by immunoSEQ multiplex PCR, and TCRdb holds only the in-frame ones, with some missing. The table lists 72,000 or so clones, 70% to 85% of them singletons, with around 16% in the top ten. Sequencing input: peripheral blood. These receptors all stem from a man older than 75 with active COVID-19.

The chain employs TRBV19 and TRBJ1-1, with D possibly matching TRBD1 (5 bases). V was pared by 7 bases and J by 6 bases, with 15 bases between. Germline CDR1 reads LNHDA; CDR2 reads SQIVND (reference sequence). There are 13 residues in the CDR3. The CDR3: CASTRDLMAEAFF. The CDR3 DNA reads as TGTGCCAGTACCAGGGATTTGATGGCTGAAGCTTTCTTT. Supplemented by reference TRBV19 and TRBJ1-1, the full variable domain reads DGGITQSPKYLFRKEGQNVTLSCEQNLNHDAMYWYRQDPGQGLRLIYYSQIVNDFQKGDIAEGYSVSREKKESFPLTVTSAQKNPTAFYLCASTRDLMAEAFFGQGTRLTVV.

The DNA for the CDR3 is TGTGCCAGCAGCACCTATGAGACCCAGTACTTC. Protein: CASSTYETQYF. The chain employs TRBV7-2 and TRBJ2-5; no reliable D call. Trimming took off 5 bases at V and 5 bases at J, with 6 bases between the two ends. Germline lookup yields CDR1 SGHTA and CDR2 FQGNSA. There are 11 residues in the CDR3.

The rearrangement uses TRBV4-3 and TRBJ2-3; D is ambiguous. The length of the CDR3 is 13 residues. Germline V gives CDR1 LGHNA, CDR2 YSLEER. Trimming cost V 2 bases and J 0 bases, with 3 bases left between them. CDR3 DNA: TGCGCCAGCAGCCAATCTAGCACAGATACGCAGTATTTT. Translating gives CASSQSSTDTQYF.

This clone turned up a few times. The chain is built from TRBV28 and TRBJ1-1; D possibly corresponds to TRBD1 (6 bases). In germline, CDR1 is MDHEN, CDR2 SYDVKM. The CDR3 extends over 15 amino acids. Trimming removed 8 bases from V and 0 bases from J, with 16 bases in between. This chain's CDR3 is CASRESTGMNTEAFF. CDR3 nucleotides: TGTGCCAGCCGCGAGTCGACAGGAATGAACACTGAAGCTTTCTTT. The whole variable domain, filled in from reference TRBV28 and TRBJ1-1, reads DVKVTQSSRYLVKRTGEKVFLECVQDMDHENMFWYRQDPGLGLRLIYFSYDVKMKEKGDIPEGYSVSREKKERFSLILESASTNQTSMYLCASRESTGMNTEAFFGQGTRLTVV.

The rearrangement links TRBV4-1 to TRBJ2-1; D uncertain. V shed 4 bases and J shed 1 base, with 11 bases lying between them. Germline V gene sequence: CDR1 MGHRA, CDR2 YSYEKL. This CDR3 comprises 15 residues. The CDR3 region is CASSPIQPSYNEQFF. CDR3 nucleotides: TGCGCCAGCAGCCCCATACAGCCATCCTACAATGAGCAGTTCTTC.

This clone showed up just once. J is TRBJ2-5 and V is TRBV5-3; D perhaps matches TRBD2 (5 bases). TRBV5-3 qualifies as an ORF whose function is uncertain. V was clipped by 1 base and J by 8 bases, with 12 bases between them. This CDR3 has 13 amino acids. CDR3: CARSLTERETQYF. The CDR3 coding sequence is TGTGCCAGAAGCTTGACGGAGAGGGAAACCCAGTACTTC.